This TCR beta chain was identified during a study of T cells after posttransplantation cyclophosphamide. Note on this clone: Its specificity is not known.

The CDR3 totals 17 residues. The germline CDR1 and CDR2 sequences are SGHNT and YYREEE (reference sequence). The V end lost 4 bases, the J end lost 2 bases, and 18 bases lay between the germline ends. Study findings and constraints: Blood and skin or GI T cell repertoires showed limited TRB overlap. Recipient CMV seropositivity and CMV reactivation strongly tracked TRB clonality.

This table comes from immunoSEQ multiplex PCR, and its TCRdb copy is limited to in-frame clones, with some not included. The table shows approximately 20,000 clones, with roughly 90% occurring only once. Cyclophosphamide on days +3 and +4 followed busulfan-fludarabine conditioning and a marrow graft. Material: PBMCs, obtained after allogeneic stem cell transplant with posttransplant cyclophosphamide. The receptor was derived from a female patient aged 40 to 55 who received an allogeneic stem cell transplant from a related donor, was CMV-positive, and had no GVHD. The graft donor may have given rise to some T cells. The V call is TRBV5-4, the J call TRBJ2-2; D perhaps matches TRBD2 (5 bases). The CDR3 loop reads CASSLWPETTNTGELFF. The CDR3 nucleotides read TGTGCCAGCAGCCTCTGGCCTGAGACTACAAACACCGGGGAGCTGTTTTTT.